Below, 20 T cell receptor beta chains from the same sample are listed, as sequenced in a study of breast tumors, draining lymph nodes, adjacent tissues. MiXCR was run by TCRdb on the multiplex PCR reads, yielding one entry per CDR3 protein. The sample includes about 180,000 distinct CDR3 sequences, around 35% of them seen just once. Breast cancer patients provided tissue from their axillary draining lymph nodes. Input material: axillary lymph node tissue. All receptors come from a female donor with breast cancer. Some clones in this sample may be carry-over from other donors' samples.

The chain couples TRBV2 to TRBJ1-3, with 9 bases identical to TRBD1. CDR1 and CDR2 from the germline V gene are SNHLY and FYNNEI. With V trimmed by 2 bases and J by 0 bases, 5 bases remained unmatched. The CDR3 has 17 amino acids. The CDR3, as DNA: TGTGCCAGCAGTGAACGGGACAGGGCCTACTCTGGAAACACCATATATTTT. This codes for CASSERDRAYSGNTIYF.

In its sample, this clonotype was seen many times. V is TRBV30 and J is TRBJ2-7; the match to TRBD2 covers 8 bases. Germline V gene data show CDR1 as GTSNPN and CDR2 as SVGIG (reference sequence). The junction had 1 base not matched to a gene; V was cut back by 2 bases and J by 4 bases. The CDR3 spans 12 residues. The CDR3 region has the DNA TGTGCCTGGAGTCCGGGGGGGTACGAGCAGTACTTC. Its translation: CAWSPGGYEQYF.

This clonotype was counted a single time. The CDR3 end shows no conserved phenylalanine or tryptophan, and so a read error is likely. CDR3 loop: CASSLSTPRNEQYP. CDR3 nucleotides: TGTGCCAGCAGCTTGTCCACACCTAGGAACGAGCAGTACCCC. This chain connects TRBV7-2 to TRBJ2-7, with no clear D. CDR1 SGHTA and CDR2 FQGNSA come from the germline V gene. The CDR3 consists of 14 residues. Trimming left V 3 bases short and J 5 bases short, with 14 bases between.

The chain joins TRBV7-9 to TRBJ2-5; 9 bases fit TRBD2. This CDR3 region has 14 residues. Germline lookup yields CDR1 SEHNR and CDR2 FQNEAQ (reference sequence). V lost 5 bases, J lost 5 bases, and 6 bases stayed unmatched. CDR3 residues: CASSPAAGGETQYF. The CDR3, as DNA: TGTGCCAGCAGCCCGGCTGCGGGAGGGGAGACCCAGTACTTC.

This clonotype was found many times. This chain connects TRBV4-3 to TRBJ2-3; D ambiguous. Germline CDR1 LGHNA, CDR2 YSLEER. The CDR3 extends over 13 amino acids. The V gene lost 0 bases and the J gene lost 5 bases, with 6 bases spanning the gap. CDR3 amino acids: CASSQDRRDTQYF. CDR3 bases: TGCGCCAGCAGCCAAGATCGTCGAGATACGCAGTATTTT.

This clonotype was detected ten times or more. The chain has TRBV7-3 and TRBJ2-3; possibly TRBD2 for D (6 bases). Germline V gene lookup returns CDR1 SGHTA and CDR2 FQGTGA. This CDR3 region has 17 residues. The V end was cut by 6 bases, the J end by 4 bases, with 23 bases between. The CDR3 loop reads CASRNPGVGGGADTQYF. CDR3 nucleotides: TGTGCCAGCAGGAACCCGGGCGTAGGAGGCGGGGCAGATACGCAGTATTTT.

This clonotype occurred many times. V usage is TRBV20-1 and J usage is TRBJ2-7; weak D call: TRBD2 (5 bases). The germline V gene encodes CDR1 DFQATT and CDR2 SNEGSKA (reference sequence). V was pared by 0 bases and J by 9 bases, with 18 bases between. The CDR3 loop spans 14 amino acids. This CDR3 reads CSARDPRASSRQYF. The DNA for the CDR3 is TGCAGTGCTAGAGATCCCCGGGCTAGCTCCCGGCAGTACTTC.

At least ten counts were recorded for this clonotype. The rearrangement uses TRBV12-3 or TRBV12-4 and TRBJ2-7; tentative D call: TRBD1 (5 bases). V was pared by 2 bases and J by 2 bases, with 10 bases between. The CDR3 length is 14 residues. CDR3 protein: CASSLHPGTYEQYF. The DNA of the CDR3 is TGTGCCAGCAGTTTACATCCAGGGACCTACGAGCAGTACTTC.

The genes are TRBV2 and TRBJ2-1; D possibly corresponds to TRBD1 (6 bases). The V gene lost 8 bases and the J gene lost 4 bases, with 15 bases spanning the gap. The CDR3 totals 14 residues. The germline gives CDR1 SNHLY, CDR2 FYNNEI. CDR3 region: CASFGQSPYNEQFF. For the CDR3, the DNA is TGTGCCAGCTTCGGACAGAGCCCTTACAATGAGCAGTTCTTC. The full variable domain, its missing parts supplied by reference TRBV2 and TRBJ2-1, is EPEVTQTPSHQVTQMGQEVILRCVPISNHLYFYWYRQILGQKVEFLVSFYNNEISEKSEIFDDQFSVERPDGSNFTLKIRSTKLEDSAMYFCASFGQSPYNEQFFGPGTRLTVL.

This clonotype was detected many times. V gene TRBV7-9 combines with J gene TRBJ2-1; either TRBD1 or TRBD2 may fit D (5 bases each). Trimming took off 1 base at V and 10 bases at J, with 11 bases between the two ends. This CDR3 comprises 13 residues. CDR1 and CDR2 (germline): SEHNR, FQNEAQ (reference sequence). DNA for the CDR3: TGTGCCAGCAGCTTAGTGGGGGTAGGAGAGCAGTTCTTC. Protein product: CASSLVGVGEQFF.

This clonotype was seen only a few times. V gene TRBV27 combines with J gene TRBJ2-1, with D possibly being TRBD1 or TRBD2 (5 bases each). V lost 9 bases to trimming and J lost 4 bases, with 10 bases between them. Germline lookup yields CDR1 MNHEY and CDR2 SMNVEV (reference sequence). This CDR3 contains 12 residues. Here the CDR3 reads CASRDLYNEQFF. CDR3 in DNA: TGTGCCAGTCGGGACCTATACAATGAGCAGTTCTTC.

V is TRBV6-5 and J is TRBJ1-1, with D hard to call. Trimming took 4 bases from V and 5 from J, leaving 11 bases between them. Germline-derived CDR1 and CDR2 are MNHEY and SVGAGI. The length of the CDR3 is 13 residues. CDR3 sequence (DNA): TGTGCCAGCAGTTTCACCCCCGAGACTGAAGCTTTCTTT. It yields the protein CASSFTPETEAFF.

In its sample, this clonotype was seen many times. The chain joins TRBV12-3 or TRBV12-4 to TRBJ2-5; D is uncertain. V shed 3 bases and J shed 5 bases, with 10 bases lying between them. The CDR3 covers 13 residues. CDR3 in DNA: TGTGCCAGCAGTTTTCGTAACACCGAGACCCAGTACTTC. It specifies CASSFRNTETQYF.

This clonotype was counted at least ten times. The chain combines TRBV11-2 with TRBJ2-7, with 7 positions matching TRBD1. CDR3 length: 15 amino acids. Trimming cost V 1 base and J 3 bases; bases outside gene matches: 6. Germline values: CDR1 SGHAT, CDR2 FQNNGV. Here the CDR3 DNA reads TGTGCCAGCAGCTTAGGAGGGACAGAAAACTACGAGCAGTACTTC. It yields the protein CASSLGGTENYEQYF.

There are many counts of this clonotype. Being one base from a much bigger clone, this may be a read error. The CDR3 bases are TGCAGTGCTAGAGATCTTGCCCGCTACGCGCAGTACTTC. Translated: CSARDLARYAQYF. This sequence joins TRBV20-1 and TRBJ2-7; no firm D call. The germline CDR1 and CDR2 sequences are DFQATT and SNEGSKA (reference sequence). The CDR3 sequence is 13 residues long.

The V call is TRBV6-6, the J call TRBJ1-1, with 7 bases lining up with TRBD1. Germline CDR1 MNHNY, CDR2 SVGAGI (reference sequence). Trimming took 5 bases from V and 1 from J; bases not matched to a gene: 10. This CDR3 is 16 amino acids long. The CDR3 coding sequence is TGTGCCAGCAGTGACCCACCGGGACAGAGGAACACTGAAGCTTTCTTT. Translation: CASSDPPGQRNTEAFF.

In this sample, this clonotype turned up many times. V gene TRBV6-5 combines with J gene TRBJ1-2; D gene ambiguous. Trimming cost V 2 bases and J 5 bases, with 12 bases left between them. Germline V gives CDR1 MNHEY, CDR2 SVGAGI. The CDR3 is 14 residues long. The CDR3 sequence is CASSYLPAVYGYTF. Written as DNA, the CDR3 is TGTGCCAGCAGTTACCTCCCCGCAGTTTATGGCTACACCTTC.

The chain carries TRBV20-1 and TRBJ1-2, with a tentative D call TRBD1 (6 bases). Germline assignment: CDR1 DFQATT and CDR2 SNEGSKA (reference sequence). The CDR3 length is 14 residues. The V gene lost 2 bases and the J gene lost 4 bases, with 14 bases spanning the gap. The CDR3 coding sequence is TGCAGTGCTAGACGGCTGACAGGCCTCTATGGCTACACCTTC. Encoded protein: CSARRLTGLYGYTF.

This clonotype was recorded at least ten times. The chain joins TRBV2 to TRBJ1-2; 7 bases are shared with TRBD1. There are 12 residues in the CDR3. The germline CDR1 and CDR2 sequences are SNHLY and FYNNEI. The trim removed 4 bases at V and 4 bases at J, leaving 0 bases unmatched. CDR3 residues: CASSGTGYGYTF. The CDR3 bases are TGTGCCAGCAGTGGGACAGGCTATGGCTACACCTTC.

In its sample, this clonotype was seen many times. The chain couples TRBV5-6 to TRBJ1-5; 8 bases line up with TRBD1. The V gene end was trimmed by 3 bases and the J gene end by 11 bases; junction bases not matched to a gene: 13. Germline lookup yields CDR1 SGHDT and CDR2 YYEEEE. The CDR3 contains 15 residues. The CDR3 nucleotides are TGTGCCAGCAGCTACACAGGGGGGGAGAAGGGTGCCCAGCATTTT. Amino acids: CASSYTGGEKGAQHF. Together with reference TRBV5-6 and TRBJ1-5, the CDR3 gives the full variable domain: DAGVTQSPTHLIKTRGQQVTLRCSPKSGHDTVSWYQQALGQGPQFIFQYYEEEERQRGNFPDRFSGHQFPNYSSELNVNALLLGDSALYLCASSYTGGEKGAQHFGDGTRLSIL.